This T cell receptor beta chain was retrieved from a study of cytomegalovirus exposure and HLA in healthy donors. Sequenced by immunoSEQ multiplex PCR; TCRdb stores in-frame clones only, minus some. The data show more than 95,000 clones, with nearly 90% seen just once and approximately 1.1% held by the top ten. The J segment lost 5 bases and the V segment lost 6 bases, leaving 5 bases of the junction unmatched. The CDR3 totals 13 residues. Germline CDR1 MNHEY, CDR2 SMNVEV (reference sequence). The specimen sequenced was PBMCs. This TCR came from a woman aged 18 to 35 in good health and CMV-seronegative. The chain combines TRBV27 with TRBJ2-5; 8 positions match TRBD1. The CDR3 region is CASRAWDRETQYF. CDR3 bases: TGTGCCAGCAGAGCCTGGGACAGGGAGACCCAGTACTTC.